Included here is one T cell receptor beta chain sequence, with context. Its target is not known. The junction shows a germline mismatch at one end, possibly a read error. The sample belongs to a study of T cell responses to AZD1222 COVID-19 vaccine. Study overall: Pooled together were second doses at about 4 or about 12 weeks.

General study results and limits: Clonal diversity was possibly underestimated; the donors were predominantly white British and more often female. Only six or seven AZD1222 recipients were seropositive at baseline. Spike-specific TCR breadth and depth rose after two AZD1222 doses.

Method: immunoSEQ multiplex PCR; TCRdb's copy keeps in-frame clones and lacks some. The sample holds about 130,000 clones, roughly 93% seen once. Germline V gene lookup returns CDR1 SEHNR and CDR2 FQNEAQ (reference sequence). There are 11 residues in the CDR3. The chain combines TRBV7-9 with TRBJ1-2; D perhaps matches TRBD1 (6 bases). The clonotype originates from an adult in good health. This sample comprised peripheral blood, obtained on day 0 of AZD1222 vaccination. The CDR3 here is CASTYRDLISF. CDR3 coding DNA: TGTGCCAGCACTTACAGGGACCTCATCTCCTTC.